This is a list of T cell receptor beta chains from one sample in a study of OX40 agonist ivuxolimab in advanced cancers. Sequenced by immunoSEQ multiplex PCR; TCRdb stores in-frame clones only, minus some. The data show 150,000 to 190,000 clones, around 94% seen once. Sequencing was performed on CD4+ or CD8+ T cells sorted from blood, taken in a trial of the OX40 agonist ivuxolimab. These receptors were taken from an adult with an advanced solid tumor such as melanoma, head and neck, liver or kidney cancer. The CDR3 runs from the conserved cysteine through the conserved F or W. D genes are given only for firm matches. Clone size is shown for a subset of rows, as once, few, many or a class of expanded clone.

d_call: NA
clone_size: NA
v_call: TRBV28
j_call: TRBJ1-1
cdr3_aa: CASRAPWNTEAFF
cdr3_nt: TGTGCCAGCAGGGCCCCGTGGAACACTGAAGCTTTCTTT

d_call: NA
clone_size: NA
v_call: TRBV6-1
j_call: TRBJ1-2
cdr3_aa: CASSELPEGRYTF
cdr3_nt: TGTGCCAGCAGTGAATTGCCGGAAGGCCGCTACACCTTC

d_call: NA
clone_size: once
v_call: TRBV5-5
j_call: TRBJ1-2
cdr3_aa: CASSLVRDYGYTF
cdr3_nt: TGTGCCAGCAGCTTGGTTCGGGACTATGGCTACACCTTC

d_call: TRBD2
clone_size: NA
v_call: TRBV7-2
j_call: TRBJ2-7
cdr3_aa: CASSPTLAGVAYEQYF
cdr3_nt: TGTGCCAGCAGCCCTACATTAGCGGGAGTCGCCTACGAGCAGTACTTC

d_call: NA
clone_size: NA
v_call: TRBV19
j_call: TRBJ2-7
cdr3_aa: CASSIQNLNRVEQYF
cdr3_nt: TGTGCCAGTAGTATCCAAAATCTTAACAGGGTCGAGCAGTACTTC

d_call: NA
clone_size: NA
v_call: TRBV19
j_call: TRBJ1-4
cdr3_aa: CASSILGREKLFF
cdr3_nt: TGTGCCAGTAGTATACTTGGGCGGGAAAAACTGTTTTTT

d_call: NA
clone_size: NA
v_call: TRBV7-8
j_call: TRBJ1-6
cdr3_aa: CASSLVRAAVYNSPLHF
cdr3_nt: TGTGCCAGCAGCTTAGTTCGGGCAGCAGTCTATAATTCACCCCTCCACTTT

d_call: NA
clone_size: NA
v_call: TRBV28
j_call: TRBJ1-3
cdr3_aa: CASTQGGSGNTIYF
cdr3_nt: TGTGCCAGCACCCAAGGGGGTTCTGGAAACACCATATATTTT

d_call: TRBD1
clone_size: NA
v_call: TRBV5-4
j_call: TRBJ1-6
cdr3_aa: CASTQTDRVNSPLHF
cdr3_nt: TGTGCCAGCACTCAAACCGACAGGGTAAATTCACCCCTCCACTTT

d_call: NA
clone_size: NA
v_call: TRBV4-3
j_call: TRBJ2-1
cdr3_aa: CASSRAFLGGIYNEQFF
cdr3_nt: TGCGCCAGCAGCCGAGCGTTTCTGGGCGGGATATACAATGAGCAGTTCTTC

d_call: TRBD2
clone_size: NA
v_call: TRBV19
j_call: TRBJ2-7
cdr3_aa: CASSIDHGGGRYEQYF
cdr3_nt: TGTGCCAGTAGTATAGATCACGGGGGGGGAAGGTACGAGCAGTACTTC

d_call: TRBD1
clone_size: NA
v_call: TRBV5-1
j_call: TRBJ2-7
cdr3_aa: CASSLEGQGYEQYF
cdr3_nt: TGCGCCAGCAGCTTGGAAGGACAGGGCTACGAGCAGTACTTC

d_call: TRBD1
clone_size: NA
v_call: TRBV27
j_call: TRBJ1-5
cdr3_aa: CASSQTGTGSLALTSQPRHF
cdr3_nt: TGTGCCAGCAGTCAAACCGGGACAGGAAGTTTGGCCTTAACTTCTCAGCCCCGGCATTTT

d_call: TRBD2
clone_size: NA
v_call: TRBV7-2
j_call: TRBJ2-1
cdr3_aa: CASSLRGREGRDEQFF
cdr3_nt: TGTGCCAGCAGCTTACGAGGTCGGGAGGGCCGTGATGAGCAGTTCTTC

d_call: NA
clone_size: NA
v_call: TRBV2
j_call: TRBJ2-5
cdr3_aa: CASSEAEGLETQYF
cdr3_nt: TGTGCCAGCAGTGAAGCGGAGGGGTTGGAGACCCAGTACTTC

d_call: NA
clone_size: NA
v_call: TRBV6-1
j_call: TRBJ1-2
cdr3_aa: CASSEALTPLYGYTF
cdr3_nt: TGTGCCAGCAGTGAAGCCTTGACTCCGCTCTATGGCTACACCTTC

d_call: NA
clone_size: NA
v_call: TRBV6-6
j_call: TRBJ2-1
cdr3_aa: CASSLPGPGSEQFF
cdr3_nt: TGTGCCAGCAGCCTACCGGGTCCCGGGTCAGAGCAGTTCTTC

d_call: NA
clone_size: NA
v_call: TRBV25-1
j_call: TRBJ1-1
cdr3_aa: CASSESFSSEAFF
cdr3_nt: TGTGCCAGCAGTGAATCCTTTTCGAGTGAAGCTTTCTTT

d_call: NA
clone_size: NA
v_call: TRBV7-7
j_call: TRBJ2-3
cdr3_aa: CASSLSSSVGDTQYF
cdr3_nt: TGTGCCAGCAGCTTATCTTCTAGCGTTGGAGATACGCAGTATTTT

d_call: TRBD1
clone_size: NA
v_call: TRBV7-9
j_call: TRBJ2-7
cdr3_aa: CASSLALGQPYEQYF
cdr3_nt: TGTGCCAGCAGCTTAGCCCTGGGACAGCCATACGAGCAGTACTTC

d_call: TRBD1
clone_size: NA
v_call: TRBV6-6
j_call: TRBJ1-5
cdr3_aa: CASRQGLSNQPQHF
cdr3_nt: TGTGCCAGCAGACAGGGGTTGAGCAATCAGCCCCAGCATTTT

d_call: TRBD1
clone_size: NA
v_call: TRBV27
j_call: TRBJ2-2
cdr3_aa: CASSSQGAVTGELFF
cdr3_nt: TGTGCCAGCAGTTCCCAGGGGGCAGTCACCGGGGAGCTGTTTTTT

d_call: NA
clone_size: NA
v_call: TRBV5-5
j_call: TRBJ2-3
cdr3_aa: CASSPDLPTDTQYF
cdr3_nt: TGTGCCAGCAGCCCGGACTTACCCACAGATACGCAGTATTTT

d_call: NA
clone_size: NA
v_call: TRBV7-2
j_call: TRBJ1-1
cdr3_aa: CASSPEPFQSRAFF
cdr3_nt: TGTGCCAGCAGCCCCGAACCCTTTCAGTCCCGAGCTTTCTTT

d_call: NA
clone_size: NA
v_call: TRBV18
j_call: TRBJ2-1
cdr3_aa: CASSSITGTFINNEQFF
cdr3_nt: TGTGCCAGCTCATCGATTACCGGGACTTTCATAAACAATGAGCAGTTCTTC

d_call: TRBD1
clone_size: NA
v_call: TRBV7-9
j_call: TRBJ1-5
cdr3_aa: CASSLGSGTVNQPQHF
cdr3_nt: TGTGCCAGCAGCTTAGGCTCCGGGACAGTCAATCAGCCCCAGCATTTT

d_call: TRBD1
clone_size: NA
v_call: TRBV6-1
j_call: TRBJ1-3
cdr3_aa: CASSGNRGGNTIYF
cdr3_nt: TGTGCCAGCAGTGGGAACAGGGGAGGAAACACCATATATTTT

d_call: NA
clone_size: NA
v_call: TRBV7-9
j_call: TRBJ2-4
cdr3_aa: CASSLEQSPLAKNIQYF
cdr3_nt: TGTGCCAGCAGCTTAGAACAGTCCCCACTAGCCAAAAACATTCAGTACTTC

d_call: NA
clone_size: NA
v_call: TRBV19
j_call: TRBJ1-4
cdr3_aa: CASSRSGAGEKLFF
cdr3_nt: TGTGCCAGTAGTCGTTCGGGCGCCGGCGAAAAACTGTTTTTT

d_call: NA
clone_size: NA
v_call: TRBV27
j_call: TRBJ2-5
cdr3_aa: CASNGNNQETQYF
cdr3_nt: TGTGCCAGCAACGGGAATAATCAAGAGACCCAGTACTTC

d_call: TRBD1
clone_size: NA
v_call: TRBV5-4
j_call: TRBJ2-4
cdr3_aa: CASSTTGVKNIQYF
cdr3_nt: TGTGCCAGCAGCACGACAGGGGTCAAAAACATTCAGTACTTC

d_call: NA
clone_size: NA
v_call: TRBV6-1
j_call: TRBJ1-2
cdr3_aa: CASSAETGHYGYTF
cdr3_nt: TGTGCCAGCAGTGCTGAAACAGGGCACTATGGCTACACCTTC

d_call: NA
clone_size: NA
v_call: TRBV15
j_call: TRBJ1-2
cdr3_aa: CATSKSLDYGYTF
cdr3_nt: TGTGCCACCAGCAAAAGCCTAGACTATGGCTACACCTTC

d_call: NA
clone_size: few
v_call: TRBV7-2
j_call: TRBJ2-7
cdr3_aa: CASSLNDGEQYF
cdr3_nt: TGTGCCAGCAGCTTAAATGACGGCGAGCAGTACTTC

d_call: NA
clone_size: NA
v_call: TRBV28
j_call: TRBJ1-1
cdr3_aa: CASRTYTEAFF
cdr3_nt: TGTGCCAGCAGGACTTATACAGAAGCTTTCTTT

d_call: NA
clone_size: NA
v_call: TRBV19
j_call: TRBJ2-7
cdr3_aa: CASRAPGLSYEQYF
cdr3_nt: TGTGCCAGTAGAGCCCCCGGGCTTTCCTACGAGCAGTACTTC

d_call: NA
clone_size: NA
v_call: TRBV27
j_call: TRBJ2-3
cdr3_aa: CASRLPSTDTQYF
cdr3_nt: TGTGCCAGCAGGCTCCCGAGCACAGATACGCAGTATTTT

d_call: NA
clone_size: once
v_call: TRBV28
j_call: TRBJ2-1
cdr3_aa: CASSTPKVPFMDEQFF
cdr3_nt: TGTGCCAGCAGTACCCCCAAAGTGCCCTTTATGGATGAGCAGTTCTTC

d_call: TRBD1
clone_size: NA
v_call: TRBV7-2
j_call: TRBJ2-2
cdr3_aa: CASSLGTGGPGELFF
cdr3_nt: TGTGCCAGCAGCTTAGGGACAGGGGGCCCCGGGGAGCTGTTTTTT

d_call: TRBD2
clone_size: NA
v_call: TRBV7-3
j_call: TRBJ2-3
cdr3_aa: CASSAGTSGGTDTQYF
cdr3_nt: TGTGCCAGCAGCGCCGGGACTAGCGGGGGAACAGATACGCAGTATTTT

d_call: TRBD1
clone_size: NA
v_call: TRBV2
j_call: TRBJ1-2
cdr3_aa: CASSEGTGSYGYTF
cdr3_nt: TGTGCCAGCAGTGAGGGGACAGGGAGCTATGGCTACACCTTC

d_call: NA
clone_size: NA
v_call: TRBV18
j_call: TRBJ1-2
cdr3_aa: CASSPPNANGGYTF
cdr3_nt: TGTGCCAGCTCACCACCGAACGCGAACGGTGGCTACACCTTC

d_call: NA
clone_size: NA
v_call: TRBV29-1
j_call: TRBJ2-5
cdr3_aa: CSVGAGIQETQYF
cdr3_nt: TGCAGCGTTGGGGCGGGAATTCAAGAGACCCAGTACTTC

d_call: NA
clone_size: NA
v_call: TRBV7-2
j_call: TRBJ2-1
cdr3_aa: CASTKGTPSYNEQFF
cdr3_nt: TGTGCCAGCACCAAAGGGACTCCCTCCTACAATGAGCAGTTCTTC

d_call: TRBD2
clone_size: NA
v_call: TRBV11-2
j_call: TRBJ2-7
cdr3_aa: CASRHPRTSPPYEQYF
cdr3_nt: TGTGCCAGCAGGCACCCCCGGACTAGCCCACCTTACGAGCAGTACTTC

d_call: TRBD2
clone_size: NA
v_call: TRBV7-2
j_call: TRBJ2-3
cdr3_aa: CASTSGGGADTQYF
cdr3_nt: TGTGCCAGCACCTCGGGTGGGGGGGCAGATACGCAGTATTTT

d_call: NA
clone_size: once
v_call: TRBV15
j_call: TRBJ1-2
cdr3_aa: CATSIARARSGYTF
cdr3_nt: TGTGCCACCAGTATCGCCAGGGCGAGGAGTGGCTACACCTTC

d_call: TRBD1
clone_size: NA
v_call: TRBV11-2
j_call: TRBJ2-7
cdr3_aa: CASSSARTGDEQYF
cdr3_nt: TGTGCCAGCAGTTCGGCACGGACAGGGGACGAGCAGTACTTC

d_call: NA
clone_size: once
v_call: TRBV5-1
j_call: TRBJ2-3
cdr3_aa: CASRLGGASTDTQYF
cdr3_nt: TGCGCCAGCAGACTAGGAGGCGCGAGCACAGATACGCAGTATTTT

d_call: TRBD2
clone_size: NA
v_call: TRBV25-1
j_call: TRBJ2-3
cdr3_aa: CASARGASGSTDTQYF
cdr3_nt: TGTGCCAGCGCAAGGGGGGCTAGCGGGAGCACAGATACGCAGTATTTT

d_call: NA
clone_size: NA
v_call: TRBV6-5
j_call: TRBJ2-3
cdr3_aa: CASSYMARPDTQYF
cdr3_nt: TGTGCCAGCAGTTACATGGCTCGACCAGATACGCAGTATTTT

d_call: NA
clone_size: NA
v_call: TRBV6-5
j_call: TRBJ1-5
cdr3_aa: CASRAAGGGNQPQHF
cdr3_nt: TGTGCCAGCAGGGCAGCTGGCGGGGGAAATCAGCCCCAGCATTTT

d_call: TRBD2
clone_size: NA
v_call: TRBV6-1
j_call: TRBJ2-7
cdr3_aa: CASSGLGTNPYEQYF
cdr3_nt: TGTGCCAGCAGTGGGCTGGGGACTAACCCCTACGAGCAGTACTTC

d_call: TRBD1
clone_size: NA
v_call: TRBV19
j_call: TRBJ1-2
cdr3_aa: CASSTDRGSGGYTF
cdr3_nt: TGTGCCAGTAGTACCGACAGGGGTAGTGGTGGCTACACCTTC

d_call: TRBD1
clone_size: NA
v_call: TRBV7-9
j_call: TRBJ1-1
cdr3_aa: CASTFTGGNTEAFF
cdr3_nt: TGTGCCAGCACCTTCACAGGGGGGAACACTGAAGCTTTCTTT